Listed below are T cell receptor beta chains from one sample, sequenced in a study of CXCR3-negative and CXCR3-positive naive CD8 T cells. TCRdb re-called the 5' RACE reads; every CDR3 protein appears as one record, without DNA. The data include thousands of distinct CDR3 sequences; the top ten clones carry around 1.3%. Sequenced: naive CXCR3- CD8+ T cells from blood. The receptors originated from a human donor in good health. Some clones in this sample may be carry-over from other donors' samples. Both conserved end residues are part of each CDR3. A row's size may be missing; if present it is once, few, many or a size class.

V	size	J	CDR3
TRBV20-1	medium-sized	TRBJ2-1	CSVAPSGQPGHEQFF
TRBV29-1	.	TRBJ2-4	CSPRRGLINIQSF
TRBV20-1	medium-sized	TRBJ2-2	CSAWDRGKTGELFF
TRBV19	.	TRBJ1-1	CASNIGTEAFF
TRBV6-5	.	TRBJ1-5	CASSRTENQPQHF
TRBV12-3/TRBV12-4	.	TRBJ2-1	CASSLSSGSYNEQFF
TRBV19	medium-sized	TRBJ2-1	CASSIASGRYNEQFF
TRBV29-1	medium-sized	TRBJ2-1	CSEHKATYNEQFF
TRBV12-3/TRBV12-4	.	TRBJ2-3	CASRVSGDPTDTQYF
TRBV5-1	.	TRBJ2-5	CASSPGDREETQYF
TRBV20-1	medium-sized	TRBJ1-1	CSARGTENTEAFF
TRBV28	medium-sized	TRBJ2-3	CASSLSLGLGVTDTQYF
TRBV12-3/TRBV12-4	medium-sized	TRBJ2-7	CASKDRAYEQYF
TRBV15	medium-sized	TRBJ1-5	CATSTAWGPQHF
TRBV18	.	TRBJ2-1	CASSPSRPGAMDNNEQFF
TRBV28	.	TRBJ2-1	CASSPGTSGKNYNEQFF
TRBV9	medium-sized	TRBJ1-4	CASSPTANEKLFF
TRBV23-1	medium-sized	TRBJ2-4	CASSRRQPQYF
TRBV5-1	medium-sized	TRBJ2-5	CASSLAMGQETQYF
TRBV6-5	medium-sized	TRBJ1-1	CASSYPGAARTEAFF
TRBV10-3	medium-sized	TRBJ2-1	CATGRGNEQFF
TRBV19	.	TRBJ1-2	CASSIGPIYGYTF
TRBV25-1	.	TRBJ2-4	CASPWDVDKNIQYF
TRBV7-2	medium-sized	TRBJ2-1	CASTKNPGLAHEQFF
TRBV2	medium-sized	TRBJ2-1	CASSTPQGANEQFF
TRBV10-3	.	TRBJ2-7	CAISEVAGESNEQYF
TRBV13	medium-sized	TRBJ1-2	CASSIRTSGYTF
TRBV19	.	TRBJ1-2	CASSHEPPSGDYGYTF
TRBV28	.	TRBJ2-1	CASSLGAGADEQFF
TRBV29-1	medium-sized	TRBJ2-3	CSVEWGYATDTQYF
TRBV7-9	.	TRBJ2-7	CASSFGQGPYEQYF
TRBV29-1	medium-sized	TRBJ2-1	CSALRDQNNEQFF
TRBV20-1	.	TRBJ2-2	CSAGADTGELFF
TRBV7-9	medium-sized	TRBJ1-2	CASSLGASGYTF
TRBV20-1	medium-sized	TRBJ2-7	CSARDDDGSYEQYF
TRBV7-2	medium-sized	TRBJ2-1	CASSLGALLNNEQFF
TRBV29-1	medium-sized	TRBJ2-5	CSVDRLAGVETQYF
TRBV29-1	medium-sized	TRBJ2-1	CSVGADPYNEQFF
TRBV2	medium-sized	TRBJ2-3	CASSVFDPRDSSTDTQYF
TRBV7-9	.	TRBJ2-1	CASSRAGEWETQYF
TRBV29-1	medium-sized	TRBJ1-1	CSVEDPIGHLNTEAFF
TRBV7-6	.	TRBJ2-7	CASSHEGNEQYF
TRBV18	medium-sized	TRBJ2-1	CASSPGQGRYNEQFF
TRBV3-1	.	TRBJ2-7	CASGGGLDSYEQYF
TRBV7-9	.	TRBJ2-7	CASSSEEAGTDSYEQYF
TRBV6-2/TRBV6-3	.	TRBJ2-3	CASSLAGGPSSTDTQYF
TRBV4-3	.	TRBJ1-2	CASSQEALSVGPNYGYTF
TRBV5-8	.	TRBJ2-1	CASSLGRDEQFF
TRBV20-1	medium-sized	TRBJ2-1	CSARIPSRSSDLWDEQFF
TRBV7-3	.	TRBJ2-5	CASSLSASGLETQYF
TRBV28	.	TRBJ2-7	CASSFRGPTYEQYF
TRBV15	medium-sized	TRBJ2-1	CATSPDASSYNEQFF
TRBV21-1	medium-sized	TRBJ2-5	CASSKPVRLAGGETQYF
TRBV29-1	.	TRBJ2-3	CIGREGNTQYF
TRBV3-1	.	TRBJ1-5	CASSQAGPQTQHF
TRBV5-1	.	TRBJ1-1	CASSFRDGEAFF
TRBV11-2	medium-sized	TRBJ2-1	CASIATGQEYNEQFF